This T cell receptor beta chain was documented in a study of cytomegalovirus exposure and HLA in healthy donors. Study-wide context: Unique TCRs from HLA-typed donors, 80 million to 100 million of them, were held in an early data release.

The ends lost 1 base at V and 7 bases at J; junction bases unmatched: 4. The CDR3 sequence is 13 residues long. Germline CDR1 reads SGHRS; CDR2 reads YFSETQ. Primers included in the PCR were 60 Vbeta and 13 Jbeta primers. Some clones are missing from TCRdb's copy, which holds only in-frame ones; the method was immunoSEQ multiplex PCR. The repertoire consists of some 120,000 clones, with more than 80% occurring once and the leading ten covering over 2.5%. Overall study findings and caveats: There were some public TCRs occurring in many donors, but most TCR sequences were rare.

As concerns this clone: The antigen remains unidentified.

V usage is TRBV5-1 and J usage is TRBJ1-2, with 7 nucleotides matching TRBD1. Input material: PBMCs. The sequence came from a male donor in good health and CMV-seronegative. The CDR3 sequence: CASSLRQGGGYTF. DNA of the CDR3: TGCGCCAGCAGCTTGAGGCAGGGGGGTGGCTACACCTTC.